Following are 21 T cell receptor beta chains from one sample sequenced in a study of molecular identifiers for immune sequencing clone quantification. One entry per CDR3 protein, called by TCRdb with MiXCR from the PCR reads. The sample includes around 300,000 distinct CDR3 sequences, 24% of them seen just once. The sequenced material came from naive CD8+ T cells from blood, with Jurkat cell RNA spiked in. As for subset: FACS-sorted CD8+CD4-CCR7+CD45RA+ naive T cells. All receptors derive from a human donor in good health. Some libraries in this study had Jurkat cell RNA spiked in.

Details on this clonotype: A much larger clone differs by one base, so this may be a read error. This chain joins TRBV9 and TRBJ2-5, with 7 bases that match TRBD1. The CDR3 has 16 amino acids. The germline CDR1 and CDR2 sequences are SGDLS and YYNGEE. Germline trimming cut 4 bases from V and 4 bases from J; bases unmatched to any gene: 13. The CDR3 loop is CASSPAETGIRETQYF. The DNA of the CDR3 is TGTGCCAGCAGCCCCGCCGAGACAGGGATACGAGAGACCCAGTACTTC.

The chain uses TRBV3-1 and TRBJ1-2; 7 nucleotides align to TRBD1. CDR1 and CDR2 from the germline V gene are LGHDT and YNNKEL (reference sequence). The V gene end was trimmed by 3 bases and the J gene end by 0 bases; junction bases not matched to a gene: 7. This CDR3 comprises 16 residues. CDR3 region: CASSHLMGQTNYGYTF. The CDR3 coding sequence is TGTGCCAGCAGCCATCTAATGGGACAGACTAACTATGGCTACACCTTC.

This clonotype came up a few times. This sequence joins TRBV11-2 and TRBJ2-7, with D possibly matching TRBD2 (5 bases). Trimming took off 8 bases at V and 7 bases at J, with 18 bases between the two ends. This CDR3 has 13 residues. CDR1 is SGHAT, CDR2 FQNNGV, per germline. The CDR3: CASRPDGVGEQYF. CDR3 DNA: TGTGCCAGCCGCCCGGACGGGGTAGGGGAGCAGTACTTC.

On this clonotype itself: The junction and the germline gene differ at one end; a read error may be behind it. V and J are TRBV7-6 and TRBJ1-1, with 8 bases identical to TRBD1. CDR3 length: 16 residues. Germline lookup yields CDR1 SGHVS and CDR2 FNYEAQ. In DNA form, the CDR3 reads TGTGCCGGCAGCCCCCTGGGGACAGGATTGAACACTGAAGCTTTCTTT. Protein product: CAGSPLGTGLNTEAFF.

For this clonotype: Compared with germline, one end of the junction differs, possibly owing to a read error. This chain connects TRBV9 to TRBJ2-2, with 9 bases identical to TRBD1. The CDR3 has 16 residues. Germline V gene data show CDR1 as SGDLS and CDR2 as YYNGEE. The CDR3 sequence: CASSARTGANTGELSF. Written as DNA, the CDR3 is TGTGCCAGCAGCGCGCGGACAGGGGCGAACACCGGGGAGCTGTCTTTT. Supplemented by reference TRBV9 and TRBJ2-2, the full variable domain reads DSGVTQTPKHLITATGQRVTLRCSPRSGDLSVYWYQQSLDQGLQFLIQYYNGEERAKGNILERFSAQQFPDLHSELNLSSLELGDSALYFCASSARTGANTGELSFGEGSRLTVL.

This clonotype appeared a few times. The chain is built from TRBV6-5 and TRBJ2-2; 7 bases match TRBD2. Trimming took 0 bases from V and 1 from J; bases not matched to a gene: 5. There are 17 residues in the CDR3. Per the germline V gene, CDR1 is MNHEY and CDR2 is SVGAGI. CDR3 coding DNA: TGTGCCAGCAGTTACTCTGGTCTAGCGGAGAACACCGGGGAGCTGTTTTTT. This codes for CASSYSGLAENTGELFF.

About this clonotype: The CDR3 ends on some other residue instead of the conserved phenylalanine or tryptophan, so this is likely a read error. The chain combines TRBV4-3 with TRBJ1-1; D is possibly TRBD1 (6 bases). The germline V gene has CDR1 LGHNA and CDR2 YSLEER. This CDR3 spans 14 amino acids. V lost 3 bases to trimming and J lost 1 base, with 9 bases between them. DNA for the CDR3: TGCGCCAGCAGCCAGGACAGAGCGAACACTGAAGCTTTCCTT. Its protein is CASSQDRANTEAFL.

In this sample, this clonotype turned up a few times. The rearrangement uses TRBV19 and TRBJ2-3, with TRBD1 as a possible D gene (6 bases). The V end was cut by 6 bases, the J end by 4 bases, with 17 bases between. The CDR3 spans 15 residues. The V gene's germline CDR1 is LNHDA and CDR2 SQIVND (reference sequence). The CDR3 coding sequence is TGTGCCAGTAGCCTGGGGAACTCAGGGGCAGATACGCAGTATTTT. Its translation is CASSLGNSGADTQYF.

With respect to this clonotype: A much larger clonotype is one base distant, so this may be a read error. The chain is built from TRBV4-1 and TRBJ1-5; D is perhaps TRBD1 (5 bases). CDR1 is MGHRA, CDR2 YSYEKL, per germline. The CDR3 runs to 15 residues. The CDR3 protein is CASSQAATQGQPQRF. The CDR3, as DNA: TGCGCCAGCAGCCAGGCGGCAACTCAGGGTCAGCCCCAGCGTTTT.

The table lists this clonotype with a few counts. J is TRBJ1-4 and V is TRBV4-1; 9 bases map to TRBD1. The V and J ends lost 11 bases and 2 bases, in that order; junction bases with no gene match: 18. The CDR3 covers 18 residues. Germline V CDR1 and CDR2: MGHRA, YSYEKL. The CDR3 here is CASNVLPGQGATNEKLFF. The CDR3 DNA follows: TGCGCCTCTAATGTTCTACCGGGACAGGGAGCGACTAATGAAAAACTGTTTTTT.

This clonotype came up many times. The chain employs TRBV5-5 and TRBJ2-3, with a weak D call TRBD2 (6 bases). The CDR3 loop spans 16 amino acids. CDR1 is SGHKS and CDR2 is YYEKEE in the germline V gene (reference sequence). Deletions cut 8 bases from V and 0 bases from J, with 19 bases between. Written as DNA, the CDR3 is TGTGCCAGTTCCCACGCGGTAGCGGATAGCACAGATACGCAGTATTTT. Encoded protein: CASSHAVADSTDTQYF.

In this sample, this clonotype turned up many times. The V call is TRBV29-1, the J call TRBJ2-7, with 9 nucleotides matching TRBD2. Germline lookup yields CDR1 SQVTM and CDR2 ANQGSEA. The CDR3 spans 12 residues. V lost 3 bases to trimming and J lost 5 bases; unmatched junction nucleotides: 2. CDR3 coding DNA: TGCAGCGTTGAGGCGGGGGGGAACGAGCAGTACTTC. This encodes CSVEAGGNEQYF.

The genes are TRBV19 and TRBJ2-3; D may correspond to TRBD1 or TRBD2 (6 bases each). Germline V gene lookup returns CDR1 LNHDA and CDR2 SQIVND (reference sequence). V lost 4 bases, J lost 7 bases, and 15 bases lay in between. The CDR3 is made up of 14 amino acids. CDR3 nucleotide sequence: TGTGCCAGTAGTAGCGCCAACAGGGACTATACGCAGTATTTT. Translated: CASSSANRDYTQYF.

Concerning this clonotype: This may arise from a read error, as a much more abundant clone is one base away. The chain is built from TRBV5-8 and TRBJ1-1, with a possible D match to TRBD1 (6 bases). The V end was cut by 5 bases, the J end by 3 bases, with 17 bases between. The germline V gene has CDR1 SGHTS and CDR2 YDEGEE. CDR3 size: 15 residues. The CDR3 DNA sequence: TGTGCCAGCAGACTGCAGGGGCCCCAGGACACTGAAGCTTTCTTT. It yields the protein CASRLQGPQDTEAFF.

Many counts were recorded for this clonotype. This chain uses TRBV28 with TRBJ2-1; 7 bases line up with TRBD1. The CDR3 covers 15 residues. Trimming took 6 bases from V and 0 from J; bases not matched to a gene: 5. Germline CDR1 MDHEN, CDR2 SYDVKM. This chain's CDR3 is CASSPRQGSYNEQFF. DNA for the CDR3: TGTGCCAGCAGCCCAAGACAGGGCTCCTACAATGAGCAGTTCTTC.

V usage is TRBV4-2 and J usage is TRBJ2-3, with D unresolved. CDR3 length equals 14 residues. Trimming pared 1 base from V and 2 bases from J, leaving 7 bases between. Germline V gives CDR1 LGHNA, CDR2 YNFKEQ. CDR3: CASSQVGNTDTQYF. DNA of the CDR3: TGTGCCAGCAGCCAAGTAGGAAACACAGATACGCAGTATTTT.

This clonotype has a count of ten or more. The gene calls are TRBV13 and TRBJ2-3, with D uncertain. Germline V lookup: CDR1 PRHDT, CDR2 FYEKMQ (reference sequence). CDR3 length: 14 amino acids. Between the trimmed V and J ends, which lost 3 bases and 6 bases, there was a span of 13 bases. In DNA form, the CDR3 reads TGTGCCAGCAGCTTTCGTGGACCTTCGGATACGCAGTATTTT. This translates into CASSFRGPSDTQYF.

As regards this clonotype: A much bigger clone sits one base away, suggesting this may be a read error. This chain connects TRBV7-9 to TRBJ1-6; D is unresolved. The CDR3 covers 14 residues. V was pared by 0 bases and J by 7 bases, with 7 bases between. CDR1 is SEHNR and CDR2 is FQNEAQ in the germline V gene (reference sequence). The chain's CDR3 is CASSLAINNSPLHF. CDR3 coding DNA: TGTGCCAGCAGCTTAGCGATTAACAATTCACCCCTCCACTTT.

There are many counts of this clonotype. This chain uses TRBV4-1 with TRBJ1-1; the D is unclear. The CDR3 covers 15 residues. With 0 bases removed from V and 5 bases from J, the gap between germline ends came to 13 bases. In germline, CDR1 is MGHRA, CDR2 YSYEKL. The CDR3 DNA follows: TGCGCCAGCAGCCAAGACCGGACGTTAGGTACTGAAGCTTTCTTT. It translates to CASSQDRTLGTEAFF.

This clonotype was counted only a few times. The genes are TRBV5-5 and TRBJ2-7; D call uncertain. This CDR3 is built from 14 residues. Germline V gives CDR1 SGHKS, CDR2 YYEKEE (reference sequence). Trimming removed 0 bases at V and 3 bases at J, with 10 bases between. The CDR3 DNA reads as TGTGCCAGCAGCTTGGGTCGTTACGACTACGAGCAGTACTTC. Translation: CASSLGRYDYEQYF. Full variable domain (missing parts from reference TRBV5-5 and TRBJ2-7): DAGVTQSPTHLIKTRGQQVTLRCSPISGHKSVSWYQQVLGQGPQFIFQYYEKEERGRGNFPDRFSARQFPNYSSELNVNALLLGDSALYLCASSLGRYDYEQYFGPGTRLTVT.

This clonotype was found many times. This sequence joins TRBV7-2 and TRBJ2-3; perhaps D is TRBD1 or TRBD2 (7 bases each). Germline lookup yields CDR1 SGHTA and CDR2 FQGNSA. Deletions cut 2 bases from V and 4 bases from J, with 16 bases between. The length of the CDR3 is 16 residues. CDR3 nucleotides: TGTGCCAGCAGCTTAATCTGGCAGGGGGGGGCAGATACGCAGTATTTT. Protein product: CASSLIWQGGADTQYF.